What follows is one T cell receptor (beta chain) and its context. The target of this receptor is not known. Per-base qualities were not stored, and no clone one base away is much larger. These data originate in a study of blood T cells in healthy people across ages (dated by TCRdb to between 2015 and 2017). Study-wide context: Template switching captured roughly one uniquely barcoded TCR beta cDNA molecule per two T cells in model experiments. Donors were grouped into four age groups: young (average 16 years), middle-aged (around 39), aged (around 60) and long-lived (about 90). To track age-related changes in TCR beta repertoire diversity, the study relied on deep sequencing normalized with unique cDNA molecular identifiers. The study analyzed two additional independent replicas of 1 million unique cDNA reads from the same blood draw for two donors, one aged 18 to 29 and one aged 80 or older. What the work shows at the level of the full study, not this receptor alone: Bulk unsorted PBMC profiling prevented conclusive comparison of naive and antigen-experienced compartments. Compared with the aged group, the long-lived group had more naive CD4+ T cells, fewer expanded clones and increased TCR diversity, suggesting age selection. Estimates of total diversity based on one million sequenced T cells were considered lower bounds and underestimates. Because donor CMV infection status was unknown, age-related changes in expanded clonotypes were potentially confounded. Observed TCR beta diversity correlated strongly with the percentage of naive T cells measured by flow cytometry. As age increased, observed TCR beta diversity per million T cells dropped in a roughly linear way, and a significant reduction was already evident by age 40.

Library method: 5' RACE. TCRdb shows the sequencer as Illumina HiSeq 2500. A second 7 to 11 cycle PCR used a sample-barcoded 5' primer and a J-beta primer mix. A template-switch 5' adaptor carrying 12 random nucleotides introduced a unique molecular identifier onto each TCR beta cDNA molecule. Each sample yielded at least 2.5 million CDR3-containing paired-end reads. All of the RNA was converted into first-strand cDNA using the Mint cDNA synthesis kit, with a TRBC-specific oligonucleotide serving as the primer. Following uracil-DNA glycosylase treatment, a first 18-cycle PCR with universal primers M1SS and BC2_uni_R was performed on all cDNA. From the authors' description of their analysis: For normalization, 1 million high-quality reads, each with a distinct molecular identifier, were randomly selected from each sample. Instead of being binned into consensus sequences, reads that shared molecular identifiers were thrown out. CDR3 identification, clonotype clustering and error correction used MiTCR with a Q25 quality threshold and the strictest error-elimination algorithm. A nonparametric unseen species model with Euler transformation was used to estimate a lower bound on total TCR beta diversity. TCRdb itself trimmed the public reads at Q25 with fastp, ran MiXCR and retained productive beta chains. Rows with one shared CDR3 protein collapse into an entry with the most common genes and DNA. TCRdb, not the original authors, processed these V and J calls. This sample lists 800,000 or so distinct CDR3 sequences; approximately 25% were detected once. The ten top clones hold approximately 4% of the sample.

The donors were roughly 39 Caucasian individuals from Russia, aged about 6 to 100 years, who were systemically healthy. Each donor gave 9 to 10 milliliters of peripheral blood, collected into EDTA-treated Vacutainer tubes. PBMCs were isolated by Ficoll-Paque density-gradient centrifugation, with at least 6.5 million obtained per sample. Total RNA was extracted from PBMCs with Trizol reagent, with at least 5.5 micrograms obtained per sample. For every donor, an aliquot of PBMCs went through flow cytometry to measure the percentages of naive CD45RAhigh/CD27high T cells. These same records also appear under a second study, on T cells of mothers and their children. Taken from the second paper: The donors were nine systemically healthy Caucasian individuals, made up of three mothers and their six children. cDNA synthesis used all of the extracted RNA, with approximately 1.6 ug of RNA in each 15 ul reaction. In the second PCR, the M1S primer added sample barcodes and 2-4 random nucleotides. Over 9 million TCR beta CDR3 reads came from each mother, compared with several million reads from each child. In both related and unrelated pairs, thymic selection shapes the output of TCR recombination in a similar way, with inherited differences having only a minor effect. Related mother-child pairs always showed normalized repertoire overlap that was slightly higher than in unrelated mother-child pairs, though the difference was never significant. Persistent microchimeric T cell clones were not detected, at a sensitivity of approximately 100 clones per million clonotypes. In the study, deep NGS was used to compare the TCR beta repertoires of mothers and children, and features distinguishing related mother-child pairs from unrelated individuals were sought. The mean age was roughly 44 +/- 4 years for the mothers and around 10 +/- 4 years for the children. After adapter ligation with NEBNext reagents, the libraries were sequenced on Illumina HiSeq 2000 with 100+100 nt paired-end reads. To prevent cross-contamination, the mother and child libraries were prepared one month apart and sequenced in separate runs. Between roughly 500,000 and 2,300,000 distinct TCR beta clonotypes were identified per donor. Naive TCR beta clonotypes were estimated from low-frequency clonotypes matched to each donor's FACS-determined naive share, without sorting.

This TCR came from a boy aged 5 to 17 in good health. The sequenced sample consisted of blood.

For the CDR3, the sequence is CASSPQAGGYNEQFF. The nucleotide sequence reads TGTGCCAGCAGCCCCCAAGCGGGAGGATACAATGAGCAGTTCTTC. The chain joins TRBV7-4 to TRBJ2-5, and 9 bases in between align with TRBD2. The end of the DNA fits TRBJ2-1 better, so the J call may be wrong. Taken from cysteine to phenylalanine, the CDR3 has 15 residues. CDR3 DNA is the only sequence kept; it has 45 bases, read in frame from the first base. CDR1 and CDR2 were assigned from the germline V gene as SGHVT and SQSDAQ.